This section outlines one T cell receptor beta chain sequence together with its context. As for treatment: oral pan-JAK inhibitor, 5-10 mg twice daily. As part of sample collection, lesional scalp punch biopsies and peripheral blood were taken from alopecia areata patients. The sample originates from a study of CD8+ T cells in alopecia areata. Turning to the study itself: A 6-month off-drug phase came after tofacitinib, which had lasted 6 to 18 months.

Isolated RNA was reverse transcribed into cDNA used as the sequencing template. The table came from immunoSEQ multiplex PCR; TCRdb's copy has only in-frame clones and leaves some out. The repertoire includes about 76,000 clones, around 61% of them detected once, and 20% to 25% sits in the top ten. The source material was CD8+ T cells sorted from blood, sampled at week 24, from a patient treated with tofacitinib. This receptor was taken from a human donor with alopecia areata.

The CDR3: CASTGTGPYEQYF. In DNA form, the CDR3 reads TGTGCCAGCACTGGGACAGGGCCGTACGAGCAGTACTTC. The V call is TRBV27, the J call TRBJ2-7; 9 bases are a match to TRBD1. Germline lookup yields CDR1 MNHEY and CDR2 SMNVEV (reference sequence). The V segment lost 7 bases and the J segment 4 bases; nucleotides outside the gene matches: 5. The CDR3 sequence is 13 residues long.